These 10 T cell receptor beta chains originate from one sample sequenced in a study of shared clonotypes between healthy human individuals. The protocol was immunoSEQ multiplex PCR, while the TCRdb copy is restricted to in-frame clones and leaves out a portion. The table shows some 2.3 million clones, with 90% to 95% occurring only once. Material: naive CD4+ T cells from PBMCs. Noted subset: CD45RA+ positively selected. These receptors were collected from a man aged 18 to 35 in good health. Some clones in this sample may be carry-over from other donors' samples.

The chain is built from TRBV7-9 and TRBJ1-2, with D perhaps TRBD1 (6 bases). Per germline, CDR1 SEHNR and CDR2 FQNEAQ (reference sequence). This CDR3 is built from 14 residues. V dropped 1 base and J dropped 10 bases, with 16 bases sitting between them. DNA of the CDR3: TGTGCCAGCAGCTTAGGGGCTTCAGGGGCTTTCTACACCTTC. Amino acid sequence: CASSLGASGAFYTF. The variable domain in full, with the rest retrieved from reference TRBV7-9 and TRBJ1-2, is DTGVSQNPRHKITKRGQNVTFRCDPISEHNRLYWYRQTLGQGPEFLTYFQNEAQLEKSRLLSDRFSAERPKGSFSTLEIQRTEQGDSAMYLCASSLGASGAFYTFGSGTRLTVV.

V is TRBV28 and J is TRBJ1-2; D remains ambiguous. Germline V CDR1 and CDR2: MDHEN, SYDVKM. Trimming pared 5 bases from V and 3 bases from J, leaving 10 bases between. The CDR3 loop spans 13 amino acids. The CDR3 is CASSPHSDYGYTF. CDR3 DNA: TGTGCCAGCAGTCCTCACAGTGACTATGGCTACACCTTC.

The chain couples TRBV7-9 to TRBJ1-4; TRBD1 might be the D (6 bases). With 2 bases removed from V and 5 bases from J, the gap between germline ends came to 12 bases. CDR1 and CDR2 from the germline V gene are SEHNR and FQNEAQ (reference sequence). The CDR3 runs 15 residues. The CDR3 DNA reads as TGTGCCAGCAGCTTAAGCCAGGGGCTAAATGAAAAACTGTTTTTT. This gives the protein CASSLSQGLNEKLFF.

V is TRBV12-1 and J is TRBJ2-1; the table calls TRBD1, which could not be checked here. TRBV12-1 is classified as a pseudogene. The CDR3 covers 19 residues. The CDR3 nucleotides are TGTGCCAGCAGCTTCCGGACAGGGAAAACGACAACGACCTACAATGAGCAGTTCTTC. Residues: CASSFRTGKTTTTYNEQFF.

This chain joins TRBV9 and TRBJ1-1; 9 nucleotides match TRBD1. In germline, CDR1 is SGDLS, CDR2 YYNGEE. The CDR3 is made up of 17 amino acids. The ends lost 3 bases at V and 2 bases at J; junction bases unmatched: 11. The CDR3 region has the DNA TGTGCCAGCAGCGCAGCGGACAGGGGAAACCTCAACACTGAAGCTTTCTTT. This sequence encodes CASSAADRGNLNTEAFF.

Notes on this clone: Other nucleotide sequences in the sample specify the same CDR3. The rearrangement uses TRBV15 and TRBJ1-4, with D possibly being TRBD1 (6 bases). Germline CDR1 LNHNV, CDR2 YYDKDF (reference sequence). This CDR3 is 14 amino acids long. Trimming shortened V by 0 bases and J by 6 bases, and 8 bases separated the two germline ends. The CDR3 loop reads CATSRDRTDEKLFF. The CDR3 coding sequence is TGTGCCACCAGCAGAGATCGGACAGATGAAAAACTGTTTTTT.

About this clone itself: The sample has other DNA sequences that encode this CDR3 too. The V and J genes are TRBV5-1 and TRBJ2-7; no reliable D call. CDR3 length equals 14 residues. Germline CDR1 reads SGHRS; CDR2 reads YFSETQ. Trimming took off 0 bases at V and 0 bases at J, with 7 bases between the two ends. CDR3 in amino acids: CASSLVPDSYEQYF. The CDR3 DNA reads as TGCGCCAGCAGCTTGGTCCCAGACTCCTACGAGCAGTACTTC.

The table lists this clone with a count of one. The V gene is TRBV7-2, the J gene TRBJ2-1, with D maybe TRBD2 (5 bases). Trimming shortened V by 4 bases and J by 5 bases, and 18 bases separated the two germline ends. Per the germline V gene, CDR1 is SGHTA and CDR2 is FQGNSA. This CDR3 region has 16 residues. The CDR3 nucleotides are TGTGCCAGCAGCTGGATCTCCCGAGGGCTGAACAATGAGCAGTTCTTC. Its protein is CASSWISRGLNNEQFF. The whole variable domain, filled in from reference TRBV7-2 and TRBJ2-1, reads GAGVSQSPSNKVTEKGKDVELRCDPISGHTALYWYRQSLGQGLEFLIYFQGNSAPDKSGLPSDRFSAERTGGSVSTLTIQRTQQEDSAVYLCASSWISRGLNNEQFFGPGTRLTVL.

This rearrangement joins TRBV16 to TRBJ1-2; 7 bases agree with TRBD1. The V gene's germline CDR1 is KGHSY and CDR2 FQNENV. After removal of 1 base from V and 8 bases from J, the junction contained 13 bases not matched to a gene. This CDR3 is built from 16 residues. Here the CDR3 reads CASSQFRQGTGYGYTF. The CDR3 coding sequence is TGTGCCAGCAGCCAATTTAGACAGGGTACAGGTTACGGCTACACCTTC.

This clone was picked up a small number of times. This CDR3 is also generated by other DNA sequences in the sample. The CDR3 DNA follows: TGTGCCAGCAGCCAAGAGGGGCCCGAGCAGTACTTC. Residues: CASSQEGPEQYF. This chain connects TRBV4-2 to TRBJ2-7, with a tentative D call TRBD1 (5 bases). V gave up 0 bases and J gave up 6 bases, with 6 bases separating them. Germline CDR1 LGHNA, CDR2 YNFKEQ. The CDR3 runs to 12 residues.